Below, one T cell receptor beta chain is given with its context. The antigen is undetermined. This sample was included in a study of blood T cells in healthy people across ages. Study context: Capture by template switching was about one barcoded beta molecule per two T cells. Study-level findings and limits: Among T cells, TCR beta diversity per million cells dropped roughly linearly as age rose.

Sample-barcoded 5' priming and a J-beta primer mix drove a second PCR of 7 to 11 cycles. Every sample gave at least 3 million paired-end reads containing CDR3. One entry per CDR3 protein, called by TCRdb with MiXCR from the 5' RACE reads. The sample has 2 million or so distinct CDR3 sequences; just under 50% are singletons. CDR3 length: 16 residues. Trimming took 0 bases from V and 0 from J, leaving 12 bases between them. Germline CDR1 LGHNA, CDR2 YSLEER. Each donor's blood draw was 7.5 to 10 milliliters of peripheral blood. The chain combines TRBV4-3 with TRBJ2-7; no reliable D call. This clonotype was sampled from a woman aged 40 to 50 in good health. The specimen was blood. CDR3 sequence: CASSQETSASSYEQYF. The CDR3 DNA reads as TGCGCCAGCAGCCAAGAGACGTCGGCAAGCTCCTACGAGCAGTACTTC.